The 18 T cell receptor beta chains in this list originate from one sample, sequenced in a study of Tregs in tolerant kidney transplant recipients. Some clones are missing from TCRdb's copy, which holds only in-frame ones; the method was immunoSEQ multiplex PCR. The data contain some 74,000 clones, 75% to 95% of them singletons. This sample comprised Tregs from blood, obtained before the transplant. The receptors were gathered from a human donor who received a combined kidney and bone marrow transplant.

This sequence joins TRBV7-9 and TRBJ2-5; TRBD1 matches 10 bases. The CDR3 contains 14 residues. The trim removed 7 bases at V and 3 bases at J, leaving 5 bases unmatched. CDR1 and CDR2 (germline): SEHNR, FQNEAQ (reference sequence). Here the CDR3 DNA reads TGTGCCAGCACCCGGGACAGGGGAAAAGAGACCCAGTACTTC. Translating it yields CASTRDRGKETQYF. Variable domain in full (rest from reference TRBV7-9 and TRBJ2-5): DTGVSQNPRHKITKRGQNVTFRCDPISEHNRLYWYRQTLGQGPEFLTYFQNEAQLEKSRLLSDRFSAERPKGSFSTLEIQRTEQGDSAMYLCASTRDRGKETQYFGPGTRLLVL.

The rearrangement joins TRBV19 to TRBJ2-5; 14 bases are shared with TRBD2. The CDR3 length is 14 residues. V was pared by 5 bases and J by 4 bases, with 0 bases of the junction left unmatched. The V gene's germline CDR1 is LNHDA and CDR2 SQIVND (reference sequence). CDR3 sequence: CASSGLAGGETQYF. The CDR3 DNA reads as TGTGCCAGTAGTGGACTAGCGGGGGGAGAGACCCAGTACTTC.

This clone was recorded only once. This chain joins TRBV27 and TRBJ2-3; 7 positions match TRBD1. After removal of 6 bases from V and 2 bases from J, the junction contained 8 bases not matched to a gene. This CDR3 region has 15 residues. CDR1 MNHEY and CDR2 SMNVEV come from the germline V gene (reference sequence). CDR3 nucleotides: TGTGCCAGCAGCAAAGGGACAGCAACCACAGATACGCAGTATTTT. It yields the protein CASSKGTATTDTQYF.

The chain uses TRBV2 and TRBJ1-1; D is unresolved. CDR1 is SNHLY and CDR2 is FYNNEI in the germline V gene. The CDR3 loop spans 13 amino acids. Trimming removed 6 bases from V and 5 bases from J, with 13 bases in between. CDR3 loop: CASRAPGLTEAFF. CDR3 bases: TGTGCCAGCAGGGCCCCGGGTTTGACTGAAGCTTTCTTT.

This chain links TRBV2 with TRBJ2-3; D call uncertain. CDR3 length equals 15 residues. Germline CDR1 is SNHLY and CDR2 is FYNNEI. Trimming pared 8 bases from V and 0 bases from J, leaving 15 bases between. As DNA, the CDR3 is TGTGCCAGCGGGGTTACAAGATTTAGCACAGATACGCAGTATTTT. It codes for CASGVTRFSTDTQYF.

The chain joins TRBV5-4 to TRBJ2-1, with D uncertain. Germline V CDR1 and CDR2: SGHNT, YYREEE (reference sequence). The V and J ends lost 3 bases and 10 bases respectively, with 11 bases between them. There are 12 residues in the CDR3. The CDR3 coding sequence is TGTGCCAGCAGCTCACCGGACGGGGAGCAGTTCTTC. Its protein product is CASSSPDGEQFF.

The V and J genes are TRBV11-2 and TRBJ2-2; D unresolved. Trimming left V 4 bases short and J 6 bases short, with 15 bases between. The CDR3 is made up of 15 amino acids. The germline gives CDR1 SGHAT, CDR2 FQNNGV. Here the CDR3 reads CASSSRKGSAGELFF. For the CDR3, the DNA is TGTGCCAGCAGCTCCCGAAAGGGTTCCGCCGGGGAGCTGTTTTTT.

This chain uses TRBV7-2 with TRBJ2-3; D is unresolved. The CDR3 is made up of 13 amino acids. Trimming stripped 6 bases from V and 1 base from J, with 8 bases between. The germline CDR1 and CDR2 sequences are SGHTA and FQGNSA. CDR3 nucleotide sequence: TGTGCCAGCAGTCAGCAGGGCACAGATACGCAGTATTTT. Translation: CASSQQGTDTQYF.

The chain couples TRBV19 to TRBJ2-7; D is ambiguous. The CDR3 contains 14 residues. With 8 bases removed from V and 7 bases from J, the gap between germline ends came to 21 bases. The V gene's germline CDR1 is LNHDA and CDR2 SQIVND (reference sequence). Written as DNA, the CDR3 is TGTGCCAGTGGGCCCTCTCTCCTACCCCGAGAGCAGTACTTC. It encodes CASGPSLLPREQYF. The whole variable domain, filled in from reference TRBV19 and TRBJ2-7, reads DGGITQSPKYLFRKEGQNVTLSCEQNLNHDAMYWYRQDPGQGLRLIYYSQIVNDFQKGDIAEGYSVSREKKESFPLTVTSAQKNPTAFYLCASGPSLLPREQYFGPGTRLTVT.

V and J are TRBV7-9 and TRBJ2-1; perhaps TRBD1 as D (6 bases). V gave up 5 bases and J gave up 9 bases, with 11 bases separating them. This CDR3 has 12 residues. CDR1 SEHNR and CDR2 FQNEAQ come from the germline V gene (reference sequence). DNA for the CDR3: TGTGCCAGCAGCCTAGGGGGTGGTGAGCAGTTCTTC. It encodes CASSLGGGEQFF.

The chain links TRBV5-1 to TRBJ2-5; possibly TRBD2 for D (5 bases). Per the germline V gene, CDR1 is SGHRS and CDR2 is YFSETQ. V lost 4 bases to trimming and J lost 5 bases, with 15 bases between them. This CDR3 spans 14 amino acids. CDR3 nucleotides: TGCGCCAGCAGCGCGAGCGGCCCTCCGGAGACCCAGTACTTC. Translation: CASSASGPPETQYF.

V usage is TRBV5-1 and J usage is TRBJ1-5, with D uncertain. Per the germline V gene, CDR1 is SGHRS and CDR2 is YFSETQ. The CDR3 length is 13 residues. The V end lost 0 bases, the J end lost 5 bases, and 6 bases lay between the germline ends. CDR3 coding DNA: TGCGCCAGCAGCTTGGCGGATGATCAGCCCCAGCATTTT. It specifies CASSLADDQPQHF.

CDR3 DNA sequence: TGCGCCAGCAGCTTGGACAGGGGTTCACCCCTCCACTTT. It codes for CASSLDRGSPLHF. The J gene is TRBJ1-6, the V gene TRBV5-1; 7 nucleotides align to TRBD1. After removal of 0 bases from V and 9 bases from J, the junction contained 0 bases not matched to a gene. Looked up from germline, CDR1 is SGHRS and CDR2 is YFSETQ. The CDR3 spans 13 residues.

This clone was seen once. The chain joins TRBV9 to TRBJ2-1; D uncertain. This CDR3 has 14 amino acids. Trimming left V 0 bases short and J 5 bases short, with 9 bases between. CDR1 and CDR2 from the germline V gene are SGDLS and YYNGEE. CDR3 in amino acids: CASSVAPTDNEQFF. CDR3 sequence (DNA): TGTGCCAGCAGCGTAGCTCCGACTGACAATGAGCAGTTCTTC.

Here the CDR3 DNA reads TGTGCCAGCAGCCCGCGGACAGGCCATATGCACAATGAGCAGTTCTTC. Amino acid sequence: CASSPRTGHMHNEQFF. V gene TRBV7-8 combines with J gene TRBJ2-1, with TRBD1 matching 7 bases. The trim removed 5 bases at V and 5 bases at J, leaving 12 bases unmatched. This CDR3 comprises 16 residues. Germline assignment: CDR1 SGHVS and CDR2 FQNEAQ.

The chain's CDR3 is CASSGLYYRIQSRANVLTF. CDR3 sequence (DNA): TGTGCCAGCAGTGGGCTGTATTACCGGATACAAAGTCGGGCCAACGTCCTGACTTTC. The V gene is TRBV2, the J gene TRBJ2-6, with D uncertain. Germline loops: CDR1 SNHLY, CDR2 FYNNEI. The V gene lost 4 bases and the J gene lost 5 bases, with 24 bases spanning the gap. The CDR3 extends over 19 amino acids.

The chain joins TRBV30 to TRBJ1-3; a weak D match, TRBD1 (5 bases). The CDR3 is made up of 14 amino acids. Germline CDR1 reads GTSNPN; CDR2 reads SVGIG (reference sequence). The V gene lost 3 bases and the J gene lost 0 bases, with 9 bases spanning the gap. The DNA of the CDR3 is TGTGCCTGGAGAAAGGGGAGCTCTGGAAACACCATATATTTT. Translated, it gives CAWRKGSSGNTIYF.

This chain uses TRBV28 with TRBJ2-1; tentatively, D is TRBD2 (6 bases). Germline CDR1 reads MDHEN; CDR2 reads SYDVKM. V lost 6 bases, J lost 4 bases, and 19 bases lay in between. The CDR3 contains 16 residues. The CDR3 region is CASRGFAGLLYNEQFF. DNA of the CDR3: TGTGCCAGCAGGGGTTTTGCGGGACTTTTGTACAATGAGCAGTTCTTC.